A single sample is the source of the 13 T cell receptor beta chains below, sequenced in a study of T cells in Graves' hyperthyroidism and ophthalmopathy. TCR beta CDR3 region amplification was performed from RNA transcripts. A first-round RT-PCR of the TCR CDR3 used the HTBI primer set. TCRdb reanalysed the multiplex PCR reads using MiXCR and keeps one entry per CDR3 protein. The table shows around 500,000 distinct CDR3 sequences, with under 25% occurring only once. Sequenced sample: blood. Receptors originate from a woman aged 70-85 years with Graves' ophthalmopathy.

This clonotype has ten or more counts. The rearrangement joins TRBV2 to TRBJ2-3; maybe TRBD1 (6 bases). Trimming removed 5 bases from V and 0 bases from J, with 12 bases in between. The CDR3 is 15 amino acids. Germline assignment: CDR1 SNHLY and CDR2 FYNNEI. Here the CDR3 DNA reads TGTGCCAGCAGTAGGGACATCACTAGCACAGATACGCAGTATTTT. Translation: CASSRDITSTDTQYF. The variable domain in full, completed from reference TRBV2 and TRBJ2-3, reads EPEVTQTPSHQVTQMGQEVILRCVPISNHLYFYWYRQILGQKVEFLVSFYNNEISEKSEIFDDQFSVERPDGSNFTLKIRSTKLEDSAMYFCASSRDITSTDTQYFGPGTRLTVL.

V gene TRBV12-3 or TRBV12-4 combines with J gene TRBJ2-7; D tentatively fits TRBD1 or TRBD2 (5 bases each). The CDR3 covers 15 residues. V lost 5 bases and J lost 1, with 15 bases in between. The DNA of the CDR3 is TGTGCCAGCAGTGTGGGAGACAGTGCATCCTACGAGCAGTACTTC. Its translation: CASSVGDSASYEQYF.

The chain employs TRBV19 and TRBJ2-1; 13 bases align to TRBD2. The germline V gene encodes CDR1 LNHDA and CDR2 SQIVND (reference sequence). V lost 3 bases, J lost 7 bases, and 12 bases stayed unmatched. The CDR3 extends over 18 amino acids. In DNA form, the CDR3 reads TGTGCCAGTAGTATCCGGACTAGCGGGAGAGGGGGTCGGAATGAGCAGTTCTTC. This translates into CASSIRTSGRGGRNEQFF. The entire variable domain, with the rest obtained from reference TRBV19 and TRBJ2-1, is as follows: DGGITQSPKYLFRKEGQNVTLSCEQNLNHDAMYWYRQDPGQGLRLIYYSQIVNDFQKGDIAEGYSVSREKKESFPLTVTSAQKNPTAFYLCASSIRTSGRGGRNEQFFGPGTRLTVL.

This clonotype occurred many times. The chain joins TRBV28 to TRBJ1-3; D is undetermined. The V end was cut by 2 bases, the J end by 3 bases, with 5 bases between. The CDR3 runs 13 residues. Germline V gene lookup returns CDR1 MDHEN and CDR2 SYDVKM. The CDR3 DNA reads TGTGCCAGCAGTTTAATTGATGGAAACACCATATATTTT. This sequence encodes CASSLIDGNTIYF. The full variable domain, with the rest looked up from reference TRBV28 and TRBJ1-3, is DVKVTQSSRYLVKRTGEKVFLECVQDMDHENMFWYRQDPGLGLRLIYFSYDVKMKEKGDIPEGYSVSREKKERFSLILESASTNQTSMYLCASSLIDGNTIYFGEGSWLTVV.

The V gene is TRBV19, the J gene TRBJ2-5; 9 positions agree with TRBD1. CDR1 is LNHDA and CDR2 is SQIVND in the germline V gene (reference sequence). Trimming removed 5 bases from V and 2 bases from J; junction bases left unmatched: 12. This CDR3 contains 17 residues. In DNA form, the CDR3 reads TGTGCCAGTAGTTGGTCCGGGACAGGGCTAATACAAGAGACCCAGTACTTC. It yields the protein CASSWSGTGLIQETQYF.

This chain connects TRBV19 to TRBJ1-1; 9 positions match TRBD1. The CDR3 covers 14 residues. Trimming cost V 5 bases and J 5 bases; bases outside gene matches: 6. Germline CDR1 LNHDA, CDR2 SQIVND (reference sequence). The CDR3 DNA is TGTGCCAGTAGTCCCAAGGGACAGGGAACTGAAGCTTTCTTT. As protein: CASSPKGQGTEAFF.

There are many counts of this clonotype. The chain joins TRBV7-9 to TRBJ2-3; 9 bases match TRBD2. The CDR3 totals 15 residues. The germline gives CDR1 SEHNR, CDR2 FQNEAQ (reference sequence). The V segment lost 4 bases and the J segment 4 bases; nucleotides outside the gene matches: 6. The DNA for the CDR3 is TGTGCCAGCAGCTCTTTGGCGGGAGGGGCAGATACGCAGTATTTT. Its translation: CASSSLAGGADTQYF.

This clonotype occurred a few times. The chain joins TRBV6-1 to TRBJ2-7, with a tentative D call TRBD1 (6 bases). The V end lost 8 bases, the J end lost 3 bases, and 20 bases lay between the germline ends. This CDR3 region has 15 residues. The germline V gene encodes CDR1 MNHNS and CDR2 SASEGT. CDR3 amino acids: CASAGTPSGGYEQYF. The CDR3 DNA follows: TGTGCCAGCGCCGGGACACCCTCTGGGGGCTACGAGCAGTACTTC.

This chain connects TRBV11-2 to TRBJ1-4; D is perhaps TRBD1 (6 bases). The ends were cut back, 1 base at V and 7 bases at J, with 13 bases in the middle. From germline, CDR1 is SGHAT and CDR2 FQNNGV. The CDR3 sequence is 15 residues long. In DNA, the CDR3 is TGTGCCAGCAGCTTAGTTGGGGGGGCGGCTGAAAAACTGTTTTTT. Its protein product is CASSLVGGAAEKLFF.

This clonotype was detected ten times or more. J is TRBJ1-2 and V is TRBV12-3 or TRBV12-4, with 8 bases lining up with TRBD1. J lost 2 bases, V lost 6 bases, and 11 bases had no gene match. The CDR3 runs to 16 residues. CDR3 sequence reads: CASSEYRGRVNYGYTF. The CDR3 DNA reads TGTGCCAGCAGCGAATACAGGGGGAGGGTGAACTATGGCTACACCTTC.

Ten or more counts support this clonotype. V is TRBV12-3 or TRBV12-4 and J is TRBJ1-1, with D unresolved. The V end was cut by 4 bases, the J end by 7 bases, with 16 bases between. The CDR3 covers 14 residues. CDR3 region: CASSWETASHEAFF. The CDR3 DNA reads TGTGCCAGCAGTTGGGAAACAGCGAGCCATGAAGCTTTCTTT.

The chain carries TRBV7-9 and TRBJ1-3; D uncertain. Germline V gene sequence: CDR1 SEHNR, CDR2 FQNEAQ (reference sequence). V gave up 5 bases and J gave up 4 bases, with 15 bases separating them. This CDR3 is 15 amino acids long. The CDR3 nucleotides read TGTGCCAGCAGCCCAATTCGGGGTAGCGGAAACACCATATATTTT. This codes for CASSPIRGSGNTIYF.

Only a few counts were recorded for this clonotype. The rearrangement joins TRBV28 to TRBJ2-6, with 9 positions matching TRBD1. This CDR3 region has 15 residues. Germline V gives CDR1 MDHEN, CDR2 SYDVKM. After removal of 6 bases from V and 3 bases from J, the junction contained 3 bases not matched to a gene. CDR3 amino acids: CASSTGGGGANVLTF. In DNA, the CDR3 is TGTGCCAGCAGCACAGGGGGCGGTGGGGCCAACGTCCTGACTTTC.